Listed here are 8 T cell receptor beta chains from one sample, sequenced in a study of blood T cell repertoires in COVID-19 (dated by TCRdb to about 2020). Preparation of the library involved the immunoSEQ multiplex PCR assay. TCRdb holds this immuneACCESS table with in-frame rearrangements only. Some clones are missing; in checked studies, unresolved V genes explain under half, and the rest has no known cause. For this sample there are 90,000 to 140,000 clones; 75% to 85% appear just once. The ten largest account for more than 8% of the sample. Sequenced material: peripheral blood. These receptor sequences come from a woman in her seventies with acute or convalescent COVID-19.

This chain joins TRBV6-2 or TRBV6-3 and TRBJ2-7; 8 bases are a match to TRBD2. From germline, CDR1 is MNHEY and CDR2 SVGEGT. The CDR3 covers 17 residues. V was pared by 0 bases and J by 5 bases, with 12 bases of the junction left unmatched. In nucleotides, the CDR3 is TGTGCCAGCAGTTACTCTGGGGGGACTAGTTCACGGGACGAGCAGTACTTC. The encoded protein is CASSYSGGTSSRDEQYF.

This chain links TRBV20-1 with TRBJ1-2; D is uncertain. CDR3 size: 14 residues. CDR1 DFQATT and CDR2 SNEGSKA come from the germline V gene (reference sequence). Trimming pared 3 bases from V and 5 bases from J, leaving 16 bases between. This CDR3 is CSASTSTPTYGYTF. DNA for the CDR3: TGCAGTGCTAGTACCTCAACCCCCACATATGGCTACACCTTC.

This chain joins TRBV6-5 and TRBJ2-1, with TRBD2 as a possible D gene (6 bases). Germline V gene lookup returns CDR1 MNHEY and CDR2 SVGAGI. The CDR3 runs 14 residues. V lost 6 bases and J 4 bases, leaving 13 bases between the germline ends. DNA for the CDR3: TGTGCCAGCAGGCTCAGCGGAGGGTACAATGAGCAGTTCTTC. It yields the protein CASRLSGGYNEQFF.

This clone was seen only a few times. The rearrangement joins TRBV6-5 to TRBJ1-6, with D possibly TRBD1 on 5 matching bases. V was clipped by 6 bases and J by 4 bases, with 10 bases between them. Per germline, CDR1 MNHEY and CDR2 SVGAGI. CDR3 size: 14 residues. DNA for the CDR3: TGTGCCAGCAGCGACGGGACTTATAATTCACCCCTCCACTTT. This encodes CASSDGTYNSPLHF.

The chain employs TRBV27 and TRBJ2-2, with D unresolved. The ends were cut back, 4 bases at V and 1 base at J, with 7 bases in the middle. CDR1 and CDR2 from the germline V gene are MNHEY and SMNVEV (reference sequence). The CDR3 runs to 14 residues. Here the CDR3 reads CASSSQRNTGELFF. CDR3 DNA: TGTGCCAGCAGTTCCCAGCGGAACACCGGGGAGCTGTTTTTT.

The count of this clone is one. The rearrangement joins TRBV20-1 to TRBJ2-1; maybe TRBD1 (6 bases). The V gene's germline CDR1 is DFQATT and CDR2 SNEGSKA (reference sequence). V lost 3 bases and J 10 bases, leaving 7 bases between the germline ends. The CDR3 extends over 10 amino acids. This CDR3 reads CSARDREQFF. The CDR3 DNA reads TGCAGTGCTAGGGACAGAGAGCAGTTCTTC.

This clone has only one observation. The rearrangement links TRBV6-6 to TRBJ2-3; a weak D match, TRBD2 (6 bases). Trimming removed 4 bases at V and 1 base at J, with 15 bases between. Germline-derived CDR1 and CDR2 are MNHNY and SVGAGI (reference sequence). This CDR3 has 16 residues. CDR3 region: CASSSRGRRGTDTQYF. In DNA form, the CDR3 reads TGTGCCAGCAGTTCAAGAGGACGGAGGGGCACAGATACGCAGTATTTT.

The chain couples TRBV9 to TRBJ2-2; TRBD2 matches 12 bases. Germline CDR1 SGDLS, CDR2 YYNGEE. Trimming took 6 bases from V and 0 from J; bases not matched to a gene: 9. CDR3 length: 18 residues. The CDR3: CASNPHGTSGPNTGELFF. The CDR3 DNA follows: TGTGCCAGCAACCCCCACGGGACTAGCGGGCCGAACACCGGGGAGCTGTTTTTT.